The 6 T cell receptor beta chains given below trace back to one sample, sequenced in a study of blood T cells in healthy people across ages (dated by TCRdb to about 2015). Libraries were made using 5' RACE. Sequencing relied on an Illumina HiSeq 2500. A second PCR of roughly 7 to 11 cycles was run with a J-beta primer mix and a sample-barcoded 5' primer. Starting from the raw public reads, TCRdb applied fastp trimming at Q25, assembled clones with MiXCR and retained in-frame beta chains. Identical CDR3 protein sequences are pooled into one entry, listed with their most common genes and DNA. This sample comprises 850,000 to 1,300,000 distinct CDR3 sequences, 40% to 45% of them detected only once. Approximately 20% of the sample lies in the top ten. The sample consisted of blood. The receptors here all came from an older woman in good health.

This clonotype was found many times. V gene TRBV7-8 combines with J gene TRBJ2-7; 9 positions match TRBD2. Germline V gives CDR1 SGHVS, CDR2 FQNEAQ. The junction had 1 base not matched to a gene; V was cut back by 1 base and J by 3 bases. The CDR3 runs to 14 residues. CDR3 sequence (DNA): TGTGCCAGCAGCTTAGTTAGCGGGAGCTACGAGCAGTACTTC. It encodes CASSLVSGSYEQYF.

The V call is TRBV6-5, the J call TRBJ2-1; D may be TRBD2 (6 bases). The CDR3 covers 11 residues. Germline V gene lookup returns CDR1 MNHEY and CDR2 SVGAGI. V was cut by 7 bases and J by 12 bases, with 13 bases left in between. Written as DNA, the CDR3 is TGTGCCAGCATCTATGAGGGAGGGCAGTTCTTC. This gives the protein CASIYEGGQFF.

The chain links TRBV12-3 or TRBV12-4 to TRBJ1-3; the match to TRBD1 covers 8 bases. The CDR3 extends over 18 amino acids. V lost 6 bases, J lost 0 bases, and 13 bases stayed unmatched. For the CDR3, the DNA is TGTGCCAGCAGAAGTAGACAGGGGCGAACCAGCTCTGGAAACACCATATATTTT. Amino acid sequence: CASRSRQGRTSSGNTIYF.

V gene TRBV11-2 combines with J gene TRBJ2-7; 10 bases are a match to TRBD2. The CDR3 totals 17 residues. The junction had 10 bases not matched to a gene; V was cut back by 0 bases and J by 5 bases. The germline V gene has CDR1 SGHAT and CDR2 FQNNGV. The CDR3 region is CASSLEGRLAGANEQYF. CDR3 bases: TGTGCCAGCAGCTTAGAGGGGCGGCTAGCGGGAGCAAACGAGCAGTACTTC.

Comment on this clonotype: One junction end disagrees with the germline gene, perhaps due to a read error. This chain links TRBV25-1 with TRBJ2-1; TRBD2 matches at 9 bases. The CDR3 has 15 residues. The V gene's germline CDR1 is MGHDK and CDR2 SYGVNS. CDR3 region: CAGSPREGLYNEQFF. For the CDR3, the DNA is TGTGCCGGCAGTCCGCGGGAGGGCCTCTACAATGAGCAGTTCTTC.

The rearrangement links TRBV12-3 or TRBV12-4 to TRBJ2-6; no clear D. Trimming left V 4 bases short and J 4 bases short, with 8 bases between. CDR3 length: 14 residues. The CDR3 region is CASSSSVGANVLTF. The CDR3 coding sequence is TGTGCCAGCAGTTCCAGTGTCGGGGCCAACGTCCTGACTTTC.